The clone carrying this T cell receptor beta chain was counted at least ten times. Its target is not known. The CDR3 end lies 3 residues beyond the end of the read and is filled in from the germline J gene. This sample is drawn from a study of T cell clonality in common variable immunodeficiency. Study results and limitations: TCRbeta clonality was increased in CVID versus healthy controls.

Libraries were prepared by immunoSEQ multiplex PCR; TCRdb keeps only in-frame clonotypes and omits some of them. This sample carries approximately 52,000 clones and no singletons, and nearly 3.5% goes to the top ten. Germline values: CDR1 GTSNPN, CDR2 SVGIG (reference sequence). V was clipped by 3 bases and J by 2 bases, with 7 bases between them. The CDR3 has 12 residues. This TCR was recovered from a person aged 18 to 75 in good health. The chain is built from TRBV30 and TRBJ1-2; no clear D. Sequenced: peripheral blood mononuclear cells. CDR3 DNA, as far as it was read: TGTGCCTGGAGGGGCATAAACTATGGC. As protein: CAWRGINYG. In full, the CDR3 reads CAWRGINYGYTF.